These 14 T cell receptor beta chains came from one sample sequenced in a study of CD8 T cells in Susac syndrome. The authors reverse transcribed about 0.45 to 1 ug RNA with random hexamers. MiXCR was run by TCRdb on the immunoSEQ multiplex PCR reads, yielding one entry per CDR3 protein. There are 100,000 to 150,000 distinct CDR3 sequences in the sample; 80% to 95% occur only once, and approximately 0.31% lies in the top ten. The material sequenced was CD8+ T cells from PBMCs. These receptors were taken from a human donor with multiple sclerosis.

The chain employs TRBV15 and TRBJ1-4; 10 positions agree with TRBD1. Germline values: CDR1 LNHNV, CDR2 YYDKDF (reference sequence). CDR3 length: 15 residues. Trimming at V came to 5 bases and at J to 7 bases, leaving 7 bases not matched to a gene. As DNA, the CDR3 is TGTGCCACCAGCGGGGACAGGGGAGTGGGTGAAAAACTGTTTTTT. It codes for CATSGDRGVGEKLFF. Full variable domain (missing parts from reference TRBV15 and TRBJ1-4): DAMVIQNPRYQVTQFGKPVTLSCSQTLNHNVMYWYQQKSSQAPKLLFHYYDKDFNNEADTPDNFQSRRPNTSFCFLDIRSPGLGDTAMYLCATSGDRGVGEKLFFGSGTQLSVL.

The chain combines TRBV7-9 with TRBJ2-1, with TRBD1 as a possible D gene (6 bases). V gave up 3 bases and J gave up 10 bases, with 10 bases separating them. The CDR3 is made up of 12 amino acids. Per the germline V gene, CDR1 is SEHNR and CDR2 is FQNEAQ (reference sequence). Here the CDR3 reads CASSFRGLEQFF. The DNA of the CDR3 is TGTGCCAGCAGCTTCAGGGGTTTAGAGCAGTTCTTC.

The genes are TRBV11-1 and TRBJ1-4; TRBD1 agrees at 7 bases. The CDR3 length is 20 residues. V lost 5 bases to trimming and J lost 8 bases; unmatched junction nucleotides: 26. Germline V gene data show CDR1 as SGHAT and CDR2 as FQDESV (reference sequence). CDR3 in amino acids: CASSQSLGHRGRRGSEKLFF. The DNA for the CDR3 is TGTGCCAGCAGCCAGAGCTTGGGTCACAGGGGCCGGCGGGGCAGCGAAAAACTGTTTTTT.

The chain combines TRBV9 with TRBJ2-6, with TRBD2 identical over 8 bases. The length of the CDR3 is 18 residues. Trimming took 0 bases from V and 4 from J; bases not matched to a gene: 9. Germline V gene data show CDR1 as SGDLS and CDR2 as YYNGEE. CDR3 coding DNA: TGTGCCAGCAGCGTAGGGGCCGTCCGGGGGGGCGGGGCCAACGTCCTGACTTTC. This sequence encodes CASSVGAVRGGGANVLTF.

The chain carries TRBV5-1 and TRBJ2-1; possibly TRBD1 for D (6 bases). Germline CDR1 reads SGHRS; CDR2 reads YFSETQ. The CDR3 sequence is 15 residues long. V was trimmed by 2 bases and J by 6 bases, leaving 15 bases between them. The CDR3 region is CASSFLGAGPNEQFF. The CDR3 bases are TGCGCCAGCAGCTTTCTGGGGGCAGGGCCCAATGAGCAGTTCTTC.

The DNA for the CDR3 is TGCAGCGTCCAGGTCGGGACAGGGGGCTACGAGCAGTACGTC. Translating it yields CSVQVGTGGYEQYV. The J gene is TRBJ2-7, the V gene TRBV29-1; 11 bases map to TRBD1. The CDR3 is 14 amino acids. Germline CDR1 SQVTM, CDR2 ANQGSEA. V lost 6 bases and J lost 3; bases outside the gene matches: 7.

The J gene is TRBJ1-5, the V gene TRBV10-3; unclear D gene. With 2 bases removed from V and 7 bases from J, the gap between germline ends came to 6 bases. The length of the CDR3 is 12 residues. The germline V gene encodes CDR1 ENHRY and CDR2 SYGVKD. CDR3 coding DNA: TGTGCCATCAGTGAGACTGGGCAGCCCCAGCATTTT. As protein: CAISETGQPQHF.

The V and J genes are TRBV6-1 and TRBJ2-3; possible D gene TRBD2, 6 bases. The ends were cut back, 6 bases at V and 0 bases at J, with 16 bases in the middle. CDR3 length equals 16 residues. Germline-derived CDR1 and CDR2 are MNHNS and SASEGT. The CDR3 reads CASSPRDFPSTDTQYF. The CDR3 bases are TGTGCCAGCAGCCCTCGGGACTTTCCTAGCACAGATACGCAGTATTTT.

The chain employs TRBV19 and TRBJ1-1, with a weak D call TRBD1 (6 bases). Trimming stripped 4 bases from V and 1 base from J, with 13 bases between. Germline loops: CDR1 LNHDA, CDR2 SQIVND (reference sequence). This CDR3 is built from 15 residues. CDR3 sequence (DNA): TGTGCCAGTAGTAGGTGGGACACCCAGAACACTGAAGCTTTCTTT. Translated: CASSRWDTQNTEAFF.

The chain carries TRBV12-3 or TRBV12-4 and TRBJ2-7; no firm D call. With 1 base removed from V and 5 bases from J, the gap between germline ends came to 9 bases. The CDR3 is made up of 13 amino acids. CDR3 nucleotides: TGTGCCAGCAGTTTAGGTTTAGGGAACGAGCAGTACGTC. This codes for CASSLGLGNEQYV.

The chain employs TRBV5-1 and TRBJ2-1; TRBD2 is a possible D gene (6 bases). Germline V gene data show CDR1 as SGHRS and CDR2 as YFSETQ. The ends were cut back, 4 bases at V and 4 bases at J, with 9 bases in the middle. The CDR3 length is 13 residues. CDR3 coding DNA: TGCGCCAGCAGCCGTAGCGGTTACAATGAGCAGTTCTTC. Its protein product is CASSRSGYNEQFF.

This chain's CDR3 is CASSVTGLPGYNEQFF. In DNA, the CDR3 is TGTGCCAGCAGCGTAACAGGCCTCCCGGGTTACAATGAGCAGTTCTTC. This chain connects TRBV9 to TRBJ2-1; D possibly corresponds to TRBD1 (5 bases). Germline CDR1 SGDLS, CDR2 YYNGEE. There are 16 residues in the CDR3. Trimming took 1 base from V and 4 from J, leaving 15 bases between them.

The V gene is TRBV7-9, the J gene TRBJ2-7; perhaps TRBD2 as D (5 bases). Between the trimmed V and J ends, which lost 1 base and 2 bases, there was a span of 9 bases. This CDR3 contains 14 residues. Germline CDR1 is SEHNR and CDR2 is FQNEAQ (reference sequence). The CDR3 spells CASSLDEGPYEQYF. The CDR3, as DNA: TGTGCCAGCAGCTTAGATGAGGGCCCCTACGAGCAGTACTTC.

V and J are TRBV7-9 and TRBJ1-2, with D unresolved. V shed 6 bases and J shed 6 bases, with 17 bases lying between them. In germline, CDR1 is SEHNR, CDR2 FQNEAQ (reference sequence). The CDR3 extends over 14 amino acids. The CDR3 DNA reads as TGTGCCAGCAGTTCGTCAGCAGACGGGCATGGCTACACCTTC. This encodes CASSSSADGHGYTF.